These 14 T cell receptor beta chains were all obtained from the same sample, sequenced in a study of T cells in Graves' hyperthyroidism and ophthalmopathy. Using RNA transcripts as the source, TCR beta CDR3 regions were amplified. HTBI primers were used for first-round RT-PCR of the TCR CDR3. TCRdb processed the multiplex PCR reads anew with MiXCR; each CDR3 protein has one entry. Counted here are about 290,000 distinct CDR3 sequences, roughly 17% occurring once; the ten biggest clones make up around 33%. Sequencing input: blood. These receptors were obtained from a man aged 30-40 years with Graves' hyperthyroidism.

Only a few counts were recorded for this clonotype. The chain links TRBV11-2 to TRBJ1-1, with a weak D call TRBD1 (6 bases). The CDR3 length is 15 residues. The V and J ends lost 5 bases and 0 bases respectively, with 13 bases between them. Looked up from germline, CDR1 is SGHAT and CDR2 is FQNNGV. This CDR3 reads CASSRNRAMNTEAFF. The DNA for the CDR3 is TGTGCCAGCAGCCGAAACAGGGCAATGAACACTGAAGCTTTCTTT.

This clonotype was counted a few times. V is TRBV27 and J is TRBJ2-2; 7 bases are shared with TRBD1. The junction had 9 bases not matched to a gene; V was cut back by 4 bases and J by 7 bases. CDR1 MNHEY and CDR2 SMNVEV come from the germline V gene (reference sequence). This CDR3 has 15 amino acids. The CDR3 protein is CASSSQGRSGGELFF. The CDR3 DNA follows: TGTGCCAGCAGTTCACAGGGGCGCTCCGGCGGGGAGCTGTTTTTT.

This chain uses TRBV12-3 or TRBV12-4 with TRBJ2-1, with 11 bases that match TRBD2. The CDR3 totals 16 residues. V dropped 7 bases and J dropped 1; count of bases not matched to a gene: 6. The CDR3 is CASTPTSGRSYNEQFF. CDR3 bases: TGTGCCAGCACTCCCACTAGCGGGAGATCCTACAATGAGCAGTTCTTC.

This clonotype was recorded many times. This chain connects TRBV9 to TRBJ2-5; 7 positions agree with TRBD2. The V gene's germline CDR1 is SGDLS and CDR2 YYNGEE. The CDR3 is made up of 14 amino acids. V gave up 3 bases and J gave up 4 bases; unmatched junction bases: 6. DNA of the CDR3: TGTGCCAGCAGCGGACAGCCGGGGGGAGAGACCCAGTACTTC. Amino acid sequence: CASSGQPGGETQYF.

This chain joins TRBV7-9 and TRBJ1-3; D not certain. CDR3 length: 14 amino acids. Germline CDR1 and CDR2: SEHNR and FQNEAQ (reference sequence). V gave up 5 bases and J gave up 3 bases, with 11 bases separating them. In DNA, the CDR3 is TGTGCCAGCAGCCCGTGGACTGGTGGAAACACCATATATTTT. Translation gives CASSPWTGGNTIYF.

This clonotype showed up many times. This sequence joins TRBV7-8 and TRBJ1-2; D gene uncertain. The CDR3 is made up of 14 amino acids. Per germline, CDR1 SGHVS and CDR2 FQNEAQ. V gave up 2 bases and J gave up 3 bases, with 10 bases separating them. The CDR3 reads CASSLSVRHYGYTF. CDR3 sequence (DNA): TGTGCCAGCAGCTTAAGCGTCCGGCACTATGGCTACACCTTC.

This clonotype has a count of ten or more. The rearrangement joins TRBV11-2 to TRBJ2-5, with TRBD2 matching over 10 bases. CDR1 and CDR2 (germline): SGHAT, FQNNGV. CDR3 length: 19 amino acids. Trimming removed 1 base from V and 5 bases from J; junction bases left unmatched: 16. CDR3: CASSLATGLALVSGETQYF. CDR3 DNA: TGTGCCAGCAGCTTAGCCACGGGACTAGCGCTAGTGTCAGGGGAGACCCAGTACTTC.

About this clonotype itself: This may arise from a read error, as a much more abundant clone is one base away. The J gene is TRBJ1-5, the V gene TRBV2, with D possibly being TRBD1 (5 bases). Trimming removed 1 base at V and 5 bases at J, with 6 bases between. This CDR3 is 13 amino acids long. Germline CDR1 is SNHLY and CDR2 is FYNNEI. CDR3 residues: CASSEGGDQPQHF. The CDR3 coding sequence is TGTGCCAGCAGTGAAGGGGGGGATCAGCCCCAGCATTTT.

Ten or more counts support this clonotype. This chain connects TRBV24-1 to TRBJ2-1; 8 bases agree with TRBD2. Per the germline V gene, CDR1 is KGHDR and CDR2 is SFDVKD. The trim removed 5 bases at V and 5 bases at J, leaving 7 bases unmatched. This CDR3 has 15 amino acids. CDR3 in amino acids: CATSATGRANNEQFF. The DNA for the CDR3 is TGTGCCACCAGTGCGACCGGGAGGGCAAACAATGAGCAGTTCTTC.

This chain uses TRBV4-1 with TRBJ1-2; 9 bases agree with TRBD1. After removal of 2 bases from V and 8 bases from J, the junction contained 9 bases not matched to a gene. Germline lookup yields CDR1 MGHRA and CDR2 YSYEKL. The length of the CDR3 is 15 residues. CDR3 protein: CASSQHRTGDNGYTF. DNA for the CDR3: TGCGCCAGCAGCCAACACCGGACAGGGGACAACGGCTACACCTTC.

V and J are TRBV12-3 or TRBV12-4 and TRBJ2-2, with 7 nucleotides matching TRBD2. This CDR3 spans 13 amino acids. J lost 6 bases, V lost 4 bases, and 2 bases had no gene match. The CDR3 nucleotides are TGTGCCAGCAGTTGGGGGGGATCCGGGGAGCTGTTTTTT. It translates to CASSWGGSGELFF.

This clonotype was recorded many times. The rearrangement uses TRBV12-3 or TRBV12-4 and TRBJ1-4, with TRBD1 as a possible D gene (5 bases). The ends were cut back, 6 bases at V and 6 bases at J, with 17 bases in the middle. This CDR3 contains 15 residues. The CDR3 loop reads CASREPGPSHEKLFF. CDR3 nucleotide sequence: TGTGCCAGCAGGGAACCGGGACCGAGTCATGAAAAACTGTTTTTT.

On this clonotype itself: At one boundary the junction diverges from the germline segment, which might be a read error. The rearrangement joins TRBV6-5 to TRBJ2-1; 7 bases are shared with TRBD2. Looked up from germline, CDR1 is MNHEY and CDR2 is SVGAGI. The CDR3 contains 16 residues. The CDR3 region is CASSSKAGRYYSEQFF. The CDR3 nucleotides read TGTGCCAGCAGTTCCAAAGCGGGACGTTACTACAGTGAGCAGTTCTTC.

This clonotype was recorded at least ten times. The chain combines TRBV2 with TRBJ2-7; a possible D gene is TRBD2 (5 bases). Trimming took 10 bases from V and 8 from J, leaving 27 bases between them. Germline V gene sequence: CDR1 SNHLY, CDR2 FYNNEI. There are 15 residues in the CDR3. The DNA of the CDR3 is TGTGCCACACCCCGGTGGGAGCTCGGGAACTGGAAGCAGTACTTC. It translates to CATPRWELGNWKQYF.